Included here is one T cell receptor beta chain sequence, with context. As yet, its antigen is unknown. This specimen comes from a study of cytomegalovirus exposure and HLA in healthy donors. Broader study findings: Donors were assumed by presence/absence analyses to have roughly uniform sequencing depth. Cytomegalovirus-associated status was assigned to 150 or so TCR beta chains.

The study ran its PCR with 60 Vbeta and 13 Jbeta primers. Assay used: immunoSEQ multiplex PCR; TCRdb lists only in-frame clones, some missing. This sample contains roughly 80,000 clones. Sequencing was performed on PBMCs. The source of this sequence is a woman in her twenties or thirties in good health and CMV-seronegative.

The DNA for the CDR3 is TGTGCCAGCAGCTCGTCCGGGTTGCCGAACTATGGCTACACCTTC. Its protein product is CASSSSGLPNYGYTF. The rearrangement uses TRBV5-6 and TRBJ1-2; D gene unclear. CDR3 length equals 15 residues. The ends were cut back, 3 bases at V and 2 bases at J, with 14 bases in the middle. From germline, CDR1 is SGHDT and CDR2 YYEEEE.